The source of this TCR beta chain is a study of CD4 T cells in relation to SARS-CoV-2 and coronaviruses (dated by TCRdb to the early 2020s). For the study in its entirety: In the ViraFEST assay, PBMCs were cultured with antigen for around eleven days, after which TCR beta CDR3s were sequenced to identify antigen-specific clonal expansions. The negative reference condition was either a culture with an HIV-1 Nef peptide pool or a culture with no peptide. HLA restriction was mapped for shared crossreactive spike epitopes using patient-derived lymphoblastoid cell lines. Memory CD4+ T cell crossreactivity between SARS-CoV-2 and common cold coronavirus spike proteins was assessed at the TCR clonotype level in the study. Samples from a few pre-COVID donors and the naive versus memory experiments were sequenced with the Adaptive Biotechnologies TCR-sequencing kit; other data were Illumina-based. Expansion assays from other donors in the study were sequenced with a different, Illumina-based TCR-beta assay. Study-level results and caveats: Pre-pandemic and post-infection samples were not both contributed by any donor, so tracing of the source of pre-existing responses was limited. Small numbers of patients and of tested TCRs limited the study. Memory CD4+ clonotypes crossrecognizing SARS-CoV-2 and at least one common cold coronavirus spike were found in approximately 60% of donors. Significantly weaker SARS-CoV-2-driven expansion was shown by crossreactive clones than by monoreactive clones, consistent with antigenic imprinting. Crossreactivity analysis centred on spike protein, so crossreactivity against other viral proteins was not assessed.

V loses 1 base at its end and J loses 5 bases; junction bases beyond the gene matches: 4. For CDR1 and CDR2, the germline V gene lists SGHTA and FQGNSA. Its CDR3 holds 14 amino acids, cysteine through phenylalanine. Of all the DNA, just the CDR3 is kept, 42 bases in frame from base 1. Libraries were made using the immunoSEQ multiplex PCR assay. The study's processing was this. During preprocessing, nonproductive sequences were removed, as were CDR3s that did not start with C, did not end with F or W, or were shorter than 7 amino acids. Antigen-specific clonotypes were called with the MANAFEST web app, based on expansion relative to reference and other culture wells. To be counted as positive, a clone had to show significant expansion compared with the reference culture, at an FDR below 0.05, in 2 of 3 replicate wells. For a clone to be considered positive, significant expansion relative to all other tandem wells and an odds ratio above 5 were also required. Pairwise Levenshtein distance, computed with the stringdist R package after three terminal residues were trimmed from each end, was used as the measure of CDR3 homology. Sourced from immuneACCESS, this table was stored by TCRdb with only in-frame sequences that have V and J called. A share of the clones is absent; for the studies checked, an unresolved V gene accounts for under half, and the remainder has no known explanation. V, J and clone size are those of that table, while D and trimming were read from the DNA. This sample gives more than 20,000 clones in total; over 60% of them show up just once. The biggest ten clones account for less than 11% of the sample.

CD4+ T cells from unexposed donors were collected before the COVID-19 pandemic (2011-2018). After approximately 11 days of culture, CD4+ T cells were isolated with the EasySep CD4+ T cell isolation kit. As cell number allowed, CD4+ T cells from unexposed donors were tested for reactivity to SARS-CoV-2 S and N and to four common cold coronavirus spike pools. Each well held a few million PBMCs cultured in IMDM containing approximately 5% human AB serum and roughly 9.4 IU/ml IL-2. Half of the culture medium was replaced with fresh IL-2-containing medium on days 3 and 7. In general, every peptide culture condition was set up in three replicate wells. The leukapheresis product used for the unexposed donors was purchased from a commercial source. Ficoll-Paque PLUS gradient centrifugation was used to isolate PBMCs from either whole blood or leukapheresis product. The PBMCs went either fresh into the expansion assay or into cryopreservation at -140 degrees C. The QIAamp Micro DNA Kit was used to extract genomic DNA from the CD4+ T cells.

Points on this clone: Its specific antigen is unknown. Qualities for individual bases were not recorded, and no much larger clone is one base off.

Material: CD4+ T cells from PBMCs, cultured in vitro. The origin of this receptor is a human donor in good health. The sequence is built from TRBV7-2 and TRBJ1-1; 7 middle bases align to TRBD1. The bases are TGTGCCAGCAGCTTAGACAGGGGAAGGACTGAAGCTTTCTTT. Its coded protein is CASSLDRGRTEAFF.